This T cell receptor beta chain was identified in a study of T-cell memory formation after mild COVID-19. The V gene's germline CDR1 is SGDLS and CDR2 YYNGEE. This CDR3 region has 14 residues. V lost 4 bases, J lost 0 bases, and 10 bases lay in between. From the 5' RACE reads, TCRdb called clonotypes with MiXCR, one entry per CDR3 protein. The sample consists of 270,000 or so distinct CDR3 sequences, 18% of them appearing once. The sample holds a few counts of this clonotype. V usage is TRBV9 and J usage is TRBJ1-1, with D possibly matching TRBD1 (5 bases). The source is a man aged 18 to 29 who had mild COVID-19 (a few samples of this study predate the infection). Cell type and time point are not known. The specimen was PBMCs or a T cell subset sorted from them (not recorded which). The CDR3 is CASSPTDMNTEAFF. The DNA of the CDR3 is TGTGCCAGCAGCCCGACAGACATGAACACTGAAGCTTTCTTT.